This TCR beta chain was found in a study of blood T cell repertoires in COVID-19. Study overall: From the United States, Italy and Spain came samples of acute and convalescent COVID-19.

In the original workflow: Using reference gene primer amplification, nucleated cell counts were estimated. TCRdb keeps only in-frame clones here, not all; method: immunoSEQ multiplex PCR. That table furnishes V, J and clone size, whereas the DNA furnished D and trimming. The table records a few hundred thousand clones, roughly four fifths of them present only once. Germline V CDR1 and CDR2: WSHSY, SAAADI. The V gene end was trimmed by 7 bases and the J gene end by 0 bases; junction bases not matched to a gene: 17. The CDR3 is made up of 19 amino acids. There are many counts of this clone. Sequenced material: peripheral blood. This TCR derives from a woman younger than 45 who had recovered from COVID-19. The rearrangement uses TRBV10-2 and TRBJ2-1; the match to TRBD2 covers 8 bases. The CDR3 loop reads CASNGAGGINPHSYNEQFF. In nucleotides, the CDR3 is TGCGCCAGCAACGGGGCGGGGGGAATAAACCCCCACTCCTACAATGAGCAGTTCTTC.